Following are 15 T cell receptor beta chains from one sample sequenced in a study of T cell responses to AZD1222 COVID-19 vaccine (dated by TCRdb to 2020 to 2023). The library came from the immunoSEQ multiplex PCR assay. This is the immuneACCESS table as TCRdb keeps it, with only in-frame sequences that have V and J called. A part of the clones is gone; compared with another copy, unresolved V genes explain less than half, and the rest is unexplained. The sample table records tens of thousands of clones; around four fifths of these occur just once. Of the sample, 21% falls within the top ten clones. This specimen's time point label, interpreted: baseline before first vaccination. Specimen: peripheral blood, collected on day 0 of AZD1222 vaccination. The origin of the receptors is an adult in good health.

DNA for the CDR3: TGTGCCAGCAGTCCTTCCCCATCTTGGGTGGGGACTGAAGCTTTCTTT. It codes for CASSPSPSWVGTEAFF. The gene calls are TRBV27 and TRBJ1-1; no reliable D call. Germline V gene lookup returns CDR1 MNHEY and CDR2 SMNVEV (reference sequence). The CDR3 contains 16 residues. Trimming pared 5 bases from V and 5 bases from J, leaving 21 bases between.

The chain uses TRBV27 and TRBJ1-5; tentative D call: TRBD1 (5 bases). This CDR3 has 14 residues. Germline lookup yields CDR1 MNHEY and CDR2 SMNVEV (reference sequence). The ends were cut back, 2 bases at V and 8 bases at J, with 13 bases in the middle. CDR3 sequence (DNA): TGTGCCAGCAGTTTAGAGGCAGGGAGAAAGCCCCAGCATTTT. It translates to CASSLEAGRKPQHF.

This clone was counted a few times. The chain carries TRBV9 and TRBJ2-7; D is ambiguous. CDR1 and CDR2 (germline): SGDLS, YYNGEE. This CDR3 has 13 amino acids. The V end lost 0 bases, the J end lost 7 bases, and 11 bases lay between the germline ends. The CDR3 is CASSVEFGFEQYF. As DNA, the CDR3 is TGTGCCAGCAGCGTAGAATTTGGTTTTGAGCAGTACTTC.

The chain has TRBV10-1 and TRBJ2-3; D possibly corresponds to TRBD1 (5 bases). This CDR3 comprises 13 residues. V was trimmed by 8 bases and J by 6 bases, leaving 15 bases between them. Germline V gene sequence: CDR1 WNHNN, CDR2 SYGVQD (reference sequence). CDR3 DNA: TGCGCCAGCGCAAGACAGCCAGAGGATACGCAGTATTTT. As protein: CASARQPEDTQYF.

This rearrangement joins TRBV24-1 to TRBJ1-1, with TRBD1 as a possible D gene (5 bases). The CDR3 has 14 amino acids. The germline CDR1 and CDR2 sequences are KGHDR and SFDVKD. V was pared by 3 bases and J by 8 bases, with 15 bases between. The CDR3 spells CATSDGTSWGEAFF. The CDR3 nucleotides read TGTGCCACCAGTGATGGGACGTCTTGGGGGGAAGCTTTCTTT.

The chain has TRBV6-7 and TRBJ2-1; D is undetermined. TRBV6-7 is an open reading frame whose function is uncertain. The germline V and J ends were trimmed by 8 bases and 0 bases, with 5 bases remaining between them. The CDR3 spans 12 residues. The CDR3 DNA sequence: TGTGCCAGCCCTGGCTCCTACAATGAGCAGTTCTTC. The encoded protein is CASPGSYNEQFF.

This clone is a singleton in its sample. The rearrangement joins TRBV15 to TRBJ2-5; TRBD1 might be the D (5 bases). The CDR3 spans 14 residues. Germline V gene data show CDR1 as LNHNV and CDR2 as YYDKDF (reference sequence). Deletions cut 3 bases from V and 2 bases from J, with 10 bases between. The CDR3 bases are TGTGCCACCAGCAGGGGTCAGGGACAAGAGACCCAGTACTTC. Its protein is CATSRGQGQETQYF.

Of note for this clone: Mismatch with germline at one junction end may stem from a read error. This chain connects TRBV5-1 to TRBJ1-1; TRBD1 agrees at 7 bases. CDR1 and CDR2 (germline): SGHRS, YFSETQ. This CDR3 comprises 15 residues. CDR3 amino acids: CASSDNRGVNPEAFF. The DNA for the CDR3 is TGCGCCAGCAGCGATAACAGGGGCGTGAACCCTGAAGCTTTCTTT.

This clone showed up just once. V is TRBV5-1 and J is TRBJ1-1; D possibly corresponds to TRBD1 (5 bases). The V end was cut by 0 bases, the J end by 5 bases, with 5 bases between. CDR1 is SGHRS, CDR2 YFSETQ, per germline. The CDR3 loop spans 12 amino acids. CDR3: CASSLGQTEAFF. The CDR3 DNA follows: TGCGCCAGCAGCTTGGGACAGACTGAAGCTTTCTTT.

CDR3 nucleotide sequence: TGTGCCAGCAGAGGAGGTGGAAACACCATATATTTT. Residues: CASRGGGNTIYF. The V gene is TRBV2, the J gene TRBJ1-3; D is undetermined. Trimming removed 6 bases from V and 3 bases from J, with 6 bases in between. CDR1 is SNHLY and CDR2 is FYNNEI in the germline V gene. The length of the CDR3 is 12 residues.

The chain carries TRBV2 and TRBJ1-3; D is uncertain. V gave up 1 base and J gave up 2 bases, with 9 bases separating them. CDR1 is SNHLY and CDR2 is FYNNEI in the germline V gene. This CDR3 region has 15 residues. CDR3: CASSEVRRAGNTIYF. As DNA, the CDR3 is TGTGCCAGCAGTGAAGTCAGAAGGGCTGGAAACACCATATATTTT.

The rearrangement uses TRBV7-2 and TRBJ1-2; D is possibly TRBD1 (5 bases). Trimming pared 5 bases from V and 8 bases from J, leaving 21 bases between. The germline V gene encodes CDR1 SGHTA and CDR2 FQGNSA. The CDR3 loop spans 15 amino acids. The CDR3 spells CASSNGVYEGDGYTF. For the CDR3, the DNA is TGTGCCAGCAGCAATGGTGTGTATGAAGGGGACGGCTACACCTTC. The full variable domain, its missing parts supplied by reference TRBV7-2 and TRBJ1-2, is GAGVSQSPSNKVTEKGKDVELRCDPISGHTALYWYRQSLGQGLEFLIYFQGNSAPDKSGLPSDRFSAERTGGSVSTLTIQRTQQEDSAVYLCASSNGVYEGDGYTFGSGTRLTVV.

The rearrangement links TRBV11-3 to TRBJ2-7; D possibly matches TRBD1 or TRBD2 (5 bases each). The CDR3 is 13 residues long. The germline V gene encodes CDR1 SGHNT and CDR2 YENEEA. The ends were cut back, 5 bases at V and 2 bases at J, with 10 bases in the middle. CDR3 DNA sequence: TGTGCCAGCAGCCGGGACGAGACCTACGAGCAGTACTTC. This encodes CASSRDETYEQYF.

V gene TRBV28 combines with J gene TRBJ2-2; no firm D call. CDR1 is MDHEN and CDR2 is SYDVKM in the germline V gene. This CDR3 region has 12 residues. V shed 1 base and J shed 5 bases, with 2 bases lying between them. CDR3: CASSLSTGELFF. The CDR3 nucleotides read TGTGCCAGCAGTTTATCGACCGGGGAGCTGTTTTTT.

This chain links TRBV7-9 with TRBJ1-5; D unresolved. CDR1 and CDR2 from the germline V gene are SEHNR and FQNEAQ (reference sequence). V shed 1 base and J shed 6 bases, with 4 bases lying between them. CDR3 length: 12 residues. In DNA form, the CDR3 reads TGTGCCAGCAGCTTAGGGAGTCAGCCCCAGCATTTT. Translated, it gives CASSLGSQPQHF.